Shown below are 15 T cell receptor beta chains from a single sample sequenced in a study of T cell clonotyping in hematopoietic cell transplantation. Repertoires were generated with immunoSEQ multiplex PCR, while TCRdb's copy carries only in-frame clones and drops some. Of some 13,000 clones listed, approximately 80% were seen once; the top ten hold 15% to 20%. This sample's time point: recipient sample about 28 days before transplant, after cytoreduction. The sequenced sample was peripheral blood mononuclear cells, obtained before stem cell transplant. These receptors originate from a man in his sixties with acute myeloid leukemia. Some clones in this sample may be carry-over from other donors' samples.

The J gene is TRBJ2-7, the V gene TRBV11-2; D call uncertain. The CDR3 sequence is 14 residues long. V was cut by 0 bases and J by 5 bases, with 11 bases left in between. Germline assignment: CDR1 SGHAT and CDR2 FQNNGV. The CDR3 DNA sequence: TGTGCCAGCAGCTTAGATAGGGTTAAGGACGAGCAGTACTTC. This gives the protein CASSLDRVKDEQYF.

The chain has TRBV7-8 and TRBJ2-7, with D tentatively TRBD1 (6 bases). Per germline, CDR1 SGHVS and CDR2 FQNEAQ. The V and J ends lost 0 bases and 2 bases respectively, with 11 bases between them. This CDR3 is 15 amino acids long. DNA of the CDR3: TGTGCCAGCAGCTTAGCAGACAGGATGCCCTACGAGCAGTACTTC. Translated: CASSLADRMPYEQYF. The variable domain in full, completed from reference TRBV7-8 and TRBJ2-7, reads GAGVSQSPRYKVAKRGQDVALRCDPISGHVSLFWYQQALGQGPEFLTYFQNEAQLDKSGLPSDRFFAERPEGSVSTLKIQRTQQEDSAVYLCASSLADRMPYEQYFGPGTRLTVT.

The chain combines TRBV27 with TRBJ2-7; 8 positions agree with TRBD2. Germline CDR1 is MNHEY and CDR2 is SMNVEV (reference sequence). This CDR3 spans 13 amino acids. The V gene end was trimmed by 0 bases and the J gene end by 6 bases; junction bases not matched to a gene: 1. The CDR3 DNA follows: TGTGCCAGCAGTTTATCGGCGGGGGGCGAGCAGTACTTC. Protein sequence: CASSLSAGGEQYF.

The rearrangement uses TRBV30 and TRBJ1-1, with D maybe TRBD1 (6 bases). V lost 0 bases and J 9 bases, leaving 23 bases between the germline ends. Germline V lookup: CDR1 GTSNPN, CDR2 SVGIG (reference sequence). The CDR3 totals 16 residues. The CDR3 is CAWSVSTLGTNKQAFF. CDR3 sequence (DNA): TGTGCCTGGAGTGTAAGTACCCTCGGGACAAATAAACAAGCTTTCTTT.

This clone was recorded only once. J is TRBJ2-1 and V is TRBV7-2; 8 nucleotides agree with TRBD2. The junction had 7 bases not matched to a gene; V was cut back by 3 bases and J by 9 bases. This CDR3 has 14 residues. The V gene's germline CDR1 is SGHTA and CDR2 FQGNSA. CDR3 loop: CASSFTGGGGEQFF. The CDR3 nucleotides are TGTGCCAGCAGCTTCACCGGGGGGGGTGGTGAGCAGTTCTTC.

The chain employs TRBV10-3 and TRBJ1-6, with D perhaps matching TRBD1 (5 bases). CDR1 is ENHRY, CDR2 SYGVKD, per germline. Deletions cut 5 bases from V and 11 bases from J, with 13 bases between. The CDR3 runs to 13 residues. In DNA form, the CDR3 reads TGTGCCATCAGTACGGCCAGGGTGGCACCCCTCCACTTT. Translated: CAISTARVAPLHF.

The chain combines TRBV6-5 with TRBJ2-5, with D possibly matching TRBD2 (6 bases). CDR1 is MNHEY, CDR2 SVGAGI, per germline. The CDR3 covers 13 residues. V shed 6 bases and J shed 0 bases, with 8 bases lying between them. CDR3 protein: CASRLAYQETQYF. CDR3 nucleotides: TGTGCCAGCAGACTAGCCTACCAAGAGACCCAGTACTTC.

This clone occurred once. The V call is TRBV6-5, the J call TRBJ1-6; unclear D gene. V shed 2 bases and J shed 6 bases, with 8 bases lying between them. Per germline, CDR1 MNHEY and CDR2 SVGAGI. The CDR3 length is 14 residues. This chain's CDR3 is CASSYTQTNSPLHF. Here the CDR3 DNA reads TGTGCCAGCAGTTACACCCAGACTAATTCACCCCTCCACTTT.

The rearrangement uses TRBV7-9 and TRBJ1-6; tentatively, D is TRBD1 (6 bases). V gave up 4 bases and J gave up 2 bases, with 6 bases separating them. CDR1 and CDR2 (germline): SEHNR, FQNEAQ (reference sequence). This CDR3 spans 14 amino acids. CDR3 loop: CASSSGAYNSPLHF. In nucleotides, the CDR3 is TGTGCCAGCAGCTCAGGGGCCTATAATTCACCCCTCCACTTT.

The chain uses TRBV30 and TRBJ1-2; D gene ambiguous. In germline, CDR1 is GTSNPN, CDR2 SVGIG (reference sequence). The germline V and J ends were trimmed by 2 bases and 4 bases, with 14 bases remaining between them. The CDR3 contains 14 residues. The CDR3 bases are TGTGCCTGGAGTCTCAACGGGCCAGCCTATGGCTACACCTTC. Its translation: CAWSLNGPAYGYTF.

The chain uses TRBV19 and TRBJ2-1, with D possibly matching TRBD2 (6 bases). The CDR3 extends over 14 amino acids. The V gene's germline CDR1 is LNHDA and CDR2 SQIVND (reference sequence). V lost 8 bases, J lost 7 bases, and 18 bases lay in between. Here the CDR3 DNA reads TGTGCCAGTTCCAGGGACCCGGGGAGGAATGAGCAGTTCTTC. Translated, it gives CASSRDPGRNEQFF.

The J gene is TRBJ1-1, the V gene TRBV5-4, with 8 bases fitting TRBD1. The CDR3 contains 14 residues. Trimming cost V 4 bases and J 6 bases; bases outside gene matches: 8. CDR1 and CDR2 (germline): SGHNT, YYREEE (reference sequence). CDR3 in amino acids: CASSTTGGVAEAFF. DNA for the CDR3: TGTGCCAGCAGCACCACAGGGGGTGTGGCTGAAGCTTTCTTT.

V usage is TRBV4-3 and J usage is TRBJ2-7, with D possibly called TRBD1 or TRBD2 (7 bases each). Trimming removed 3 bases at V and 4 bases at J, with 13 bases between. In germline, CDR1 is LGHNA, CDR2 YSLEER. This CDR3 contains 14 residues. CDR3 protein: CASSQAQGGYEQYF. CDR3 in DNA: TGCGCCAGCAGCCAGGCCCAGGGGGGGTACGAGCAGTACTTC.

The gene calls are TRBV5-1 and TRBJ2-1; 12 nucleotides agree with TRBD2. Per the germline V gene, CDR1 is SGHRS and CDR2 is YFSETQ. The CDR3 runs to 15 residues. Trimming cost V 4 bases and J 8 bases; bases outside gene matches: 7. The CDR3 DNA reads TGCGCCAGCAGCGAAACTAGCGGGGGGCCCTATGAGCAGTTCTTC. This translates into CASSETSGGPYEQFF. The full variable domain, in which reference TRBV5-1 and TRBJ2-1 provide the parts outside the CDR3, is KAGVTQTPRYLIKTRGQQVTLSCSPISGHRSVSWYQQTPGQGLQFLFEYFSETQRNKGNFPGRFSGRQFSNSRSEMNVSTLELGDSALYLCASSETSGGPYEQFFGPGTRLTVL.

V is TRBV7-2 and J is TRBJ2-5; 7 bases line up with TRBD2. The CDR3 has 14 residues. Germline lookup yields CDR1 SGHTA and CDR2 FQGNSA. The V gene end was trimmed by 5 bases and the J gene end by 1 base; junction bases not matched to a gene: 4. This chain's CDR3 is CASSRGGGQETQYF. CDR3 nucleotide sequence: TGTGCCAGCAGCCGGGGCGGGGGCCAAGAGACCCAGTACTTC.